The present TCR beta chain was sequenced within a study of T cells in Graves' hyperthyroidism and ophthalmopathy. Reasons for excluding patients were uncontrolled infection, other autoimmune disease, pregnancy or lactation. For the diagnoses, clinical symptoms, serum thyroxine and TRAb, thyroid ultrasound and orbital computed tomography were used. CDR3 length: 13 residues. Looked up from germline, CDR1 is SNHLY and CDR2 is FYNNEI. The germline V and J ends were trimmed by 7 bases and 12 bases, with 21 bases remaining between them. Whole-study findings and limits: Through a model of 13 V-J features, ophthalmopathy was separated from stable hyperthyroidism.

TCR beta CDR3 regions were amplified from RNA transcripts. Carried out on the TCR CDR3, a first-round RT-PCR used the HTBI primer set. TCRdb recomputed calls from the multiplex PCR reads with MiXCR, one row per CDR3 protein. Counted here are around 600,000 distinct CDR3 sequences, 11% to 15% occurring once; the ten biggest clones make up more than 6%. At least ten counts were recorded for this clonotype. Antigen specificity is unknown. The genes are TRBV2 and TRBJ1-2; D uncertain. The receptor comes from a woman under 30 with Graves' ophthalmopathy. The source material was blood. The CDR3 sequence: CASNVGSGPPHTF. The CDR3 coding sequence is TGTGCCAGCAATGTTGGCTCGGGTCCTCCTCACACCTTC.